Detailed here is one T cell receptor (beta chain). Its antigen is not identified. Trimming cost V 8 bases and J 0 bases, with 10 bases left between them. CDR3 size: 14 residues. CDR1 is MDHEN and CDR2 is SYDVKM in the germline V gene. Assay used: immunoSEQ multiplex PCR; TCRdb lists only in-frame clones, some missing. This table holds 95,000 to 150,000 clones, roughly 92% found once. The sample belongs to a study of OX40 agonist ivuxolimab in advanced cancers. Study findings and constraints: Averaging showed that CD8+ T cells had more expanded clones than CD4+ did.

This receptor was obtained from an adult with an advanced solid tumor such as melanoma, head and neck, liver or kidney cancer. Material: CD4+ or CD8+ T cells sorted from blood, obtained in a trial of the OX40 agonist ivuxolimab. The V call is TRBV28, the J call TRBJ1-4; a possible D gene is TRBD1 (6 bases). Here the CDR3 reads CASGGPSTNEKLFF. CDR3 coding DNA: TGTGCCAGCGGGGGCCCTTCAACTAATGAAAAACTGTTTTTT.